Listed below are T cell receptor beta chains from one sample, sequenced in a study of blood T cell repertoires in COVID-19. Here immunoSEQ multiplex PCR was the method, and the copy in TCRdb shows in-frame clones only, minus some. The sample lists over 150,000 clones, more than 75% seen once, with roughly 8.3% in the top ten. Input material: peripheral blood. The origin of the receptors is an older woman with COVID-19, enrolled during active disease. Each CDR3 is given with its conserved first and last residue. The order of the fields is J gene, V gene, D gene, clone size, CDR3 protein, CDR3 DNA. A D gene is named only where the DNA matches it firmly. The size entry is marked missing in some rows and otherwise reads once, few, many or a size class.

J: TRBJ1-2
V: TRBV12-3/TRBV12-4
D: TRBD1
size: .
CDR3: CASSPGQGYGYTF
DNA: TGTGCCAGCAGTCCAGGACAGGGCTATGGCTACACCTTC

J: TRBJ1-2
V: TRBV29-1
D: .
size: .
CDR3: CSAVQQGSYGYTF
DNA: TGCAGCGCTGTCCAACAGGGCTCCTATGGCTACACCTTC

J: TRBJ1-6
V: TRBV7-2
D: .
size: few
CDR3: CASSSGKQRNSPLHF
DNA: TGTGCCAGCAGCTCCGGGAAACAGCGGAATTCACCCCTCCACTTT

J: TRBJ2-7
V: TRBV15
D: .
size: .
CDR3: CATSRVRDNSYEQYF
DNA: TGTGCCACCAGCAGAGTCCGGGACAACTCCTACGAGCAGTACTTC

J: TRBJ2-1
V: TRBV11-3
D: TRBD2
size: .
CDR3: CASSRGLAGGGKNEQFF
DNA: TGTGCCAGCAGCAGGGGACTAGCGGGAGGAGGTAAAAATGAGCAGTTCTTC

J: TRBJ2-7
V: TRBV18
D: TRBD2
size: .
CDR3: CASSPLGLAGDEQYF
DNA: TGTGCCAGCTCACCCCTAGGACTAGCGGGAGACGAGCAGTACTTC

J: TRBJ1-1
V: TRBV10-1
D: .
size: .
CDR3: CASSEKRASTEAFF
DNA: TGCGCCAGCAGTGAGAAGAGGGCGTCCACTGAAGCTTTCTTT

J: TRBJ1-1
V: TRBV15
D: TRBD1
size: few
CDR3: CATSTDRVWANTEAFF
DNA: TGTGCCACCAGCACTGACAGGGTTTGGGCTAACACTGAAGCTTTCTTT

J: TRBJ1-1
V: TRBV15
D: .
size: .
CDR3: CATSRPPRGASEGTEAFF
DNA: TGTGCCACCAGCCGACCACCGCGGGGGGCTTCCGAAGGCACTGAAGCTTTCTTT

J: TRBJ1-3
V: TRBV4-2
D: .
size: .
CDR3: CASSQGERLYSGNTIYF
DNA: TGTGCCAGCAGCCAAGGAGAACGCTTGTACTCTGGAAACACCATATATTTT

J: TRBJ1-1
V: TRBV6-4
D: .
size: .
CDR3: CASSAGQNTEAFF
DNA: TGTGCCAGCAGTGCAGGACAAAACACTGAAGCTTTCTTT

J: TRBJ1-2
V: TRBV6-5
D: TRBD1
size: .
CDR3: CASSRITGGYGYTF
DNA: TGTGCCAGCAGTCGGATAACAGGGGGCTATGGCTACACCTTC

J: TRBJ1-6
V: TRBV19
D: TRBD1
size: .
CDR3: CASSIRPTGTVGSPLHF
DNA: TGTGCCAGTAGTATTAGGCCGACAGGGACGGTTGGATCACCCCTCCACTTT

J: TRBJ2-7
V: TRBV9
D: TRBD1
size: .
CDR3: CASSPGTGGIYEQYF
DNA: TGTGCCAGCAGCCCCGGGACAGGGGGCATCTACGAGCAGTACTTC

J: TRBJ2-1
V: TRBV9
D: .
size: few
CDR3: CASSVTGNEQFF
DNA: TGTGCCAGCAGCGTAACAGGGAATGAGCAGTTCTTC

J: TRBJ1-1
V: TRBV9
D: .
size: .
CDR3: CASSVEIENTEAFF
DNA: TGTGCCAGCAGCGTAGAGATAGAGAACACTGAAGCTTTCTTT

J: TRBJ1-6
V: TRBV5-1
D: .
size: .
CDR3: CASSLGSKGSPLHF
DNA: TGCGCCAGCAGCTTAGGCTCAAAGGGGTCACCCCTCCACTTT

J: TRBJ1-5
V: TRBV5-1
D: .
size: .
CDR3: CASSFDRNQPQHF
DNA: TGCGCCAGCAGTTTTGACAGGAATCAGCCCCAGCATTTT

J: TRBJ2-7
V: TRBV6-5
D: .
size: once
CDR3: CASSYAGQPLYEQYF
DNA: TGTGCCAGCAGTTACGCGGGACAGCCACTATACGAGCAGTACTTC

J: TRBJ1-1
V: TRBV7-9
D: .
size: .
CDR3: CASSFGGGNTEAFF
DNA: TGTGCCAGCAGCTTCGGCGGGGGGAACACTGAAGCTTTCTTT

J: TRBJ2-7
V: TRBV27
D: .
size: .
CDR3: CASSLQGSYEQYF
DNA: TGTGCCAGCAGTTTACAGGGTTCCTACGAGCAGTACTTC

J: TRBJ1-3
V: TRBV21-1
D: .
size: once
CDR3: CASSIKIWTGEASSGNTIYF
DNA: TGTGCCAGCAGCATAAAAATTTGGACAGGGGAGGCTAGCTCTGGAAACACCATATATTTT

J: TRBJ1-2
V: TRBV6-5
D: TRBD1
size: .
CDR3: CASSSQSGTGAYGYTF
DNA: TGTGCCAGCAGTTCACAGTCCGGGACAGGGGCGTATGGCTACACCTTC

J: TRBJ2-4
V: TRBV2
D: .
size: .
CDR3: CASSKDSQAKNIQYF
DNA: TGTGCCAGCAGTAAAGACAGCCAAGCCAAAAACATTCAGTACTTC

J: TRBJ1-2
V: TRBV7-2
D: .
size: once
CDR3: CASSFETGSGYTF
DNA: TGTGCCAGCAGCTTCGAGACAGGTAGTGGCTACACCTTC

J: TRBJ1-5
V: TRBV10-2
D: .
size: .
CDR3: CASTEDTYNQPQHF
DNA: TGCGCCAGCACCGAGGACACTTACAATCAGCCCCAGCATTTT

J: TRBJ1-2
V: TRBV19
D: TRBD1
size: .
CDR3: CASRDPGQSNYGYTF
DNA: TGTGCCAGTAGAGACCCGGGACAGAGTAACTATGGCTACACCTTC

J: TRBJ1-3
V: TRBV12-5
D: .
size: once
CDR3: CASGLSSSGNTIYF
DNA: TGTGCTAGTGGTTTATCGTCCTCTGGAAACACCATATATTTT

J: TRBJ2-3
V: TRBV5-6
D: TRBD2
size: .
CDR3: CASSSLAGTDTQYF
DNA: TGTGCCAGCAGCTCGTTAGCGGGGACAGATACGCAGTATTTT

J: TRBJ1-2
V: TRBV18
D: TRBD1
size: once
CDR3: CASSPGRTGGYTF
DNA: TGTGCCAGCTCACCGGGGAGGACAGGAGGATACACCTTC

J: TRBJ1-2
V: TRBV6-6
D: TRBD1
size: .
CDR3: CASSTTGGAAYGYTF
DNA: TGTGCCAGCAGTACAACAGGGGGTGCTGCTTATGGCTACACCTTC

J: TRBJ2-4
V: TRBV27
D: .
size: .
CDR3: CASSFGISNIQYF
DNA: TGTGCCAGCAGTTTCGGTATTTCAAACATTCAGTACTTC

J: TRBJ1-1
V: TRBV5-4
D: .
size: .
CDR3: CASSRGSSKNTEAFF
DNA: TGTGCCAGCAGCCGGGGATCCTCGAAGAACACTGAAGCTTTCTTT

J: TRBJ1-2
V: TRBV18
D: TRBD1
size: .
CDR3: CASSPGQGSYGYTF
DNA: TGTGCCAGCTCACCGGGACAGGGAAGCTATGGCTACACCTTC

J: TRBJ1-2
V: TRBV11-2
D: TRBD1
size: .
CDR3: CASSFTGDYGYTF
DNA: TGTGCCAGCAGCTTTACAGGGGACTATGGCTACACCTTC

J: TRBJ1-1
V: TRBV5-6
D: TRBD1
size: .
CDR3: CASSNTGVQRAFF
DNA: TGTGCCAGCAGCAACACAGGGGTCCAGCGAGCTTTCTTT

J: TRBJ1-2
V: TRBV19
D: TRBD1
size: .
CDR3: CASSRTGGDYGYTF
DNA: TGTGCCAGTAGCCGTACAGGGGGCGACTATGGCTACACCTTC

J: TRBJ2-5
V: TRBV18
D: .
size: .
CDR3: CASSPPGVRIETQYF
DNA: TGTGCCAGCTCACCACCCGGGGTTCGGATAGAGACCCAGTACTTC

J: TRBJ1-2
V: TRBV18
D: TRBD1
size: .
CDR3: CASSPGTGDYGYTF
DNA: TGTGCCAGCTCACCAGGTACAGGGGACTATGGCTACACCTTC

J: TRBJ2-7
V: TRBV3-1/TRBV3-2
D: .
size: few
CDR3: CASSRTWAEQYF
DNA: TGTGCCAGCAGCCGCACCTGGGCCGAGCAGTACTTC